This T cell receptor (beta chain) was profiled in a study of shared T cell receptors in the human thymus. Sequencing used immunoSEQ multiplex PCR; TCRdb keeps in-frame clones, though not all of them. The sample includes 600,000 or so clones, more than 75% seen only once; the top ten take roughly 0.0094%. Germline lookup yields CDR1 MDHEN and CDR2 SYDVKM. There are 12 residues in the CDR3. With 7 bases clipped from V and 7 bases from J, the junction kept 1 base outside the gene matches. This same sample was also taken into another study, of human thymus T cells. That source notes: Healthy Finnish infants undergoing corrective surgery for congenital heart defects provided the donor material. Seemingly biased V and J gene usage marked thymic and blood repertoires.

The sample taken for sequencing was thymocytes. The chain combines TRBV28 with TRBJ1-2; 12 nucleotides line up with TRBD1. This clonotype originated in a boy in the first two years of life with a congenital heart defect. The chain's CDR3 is CASKGQGAGYTF. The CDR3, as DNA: TGTGCCAGCAAGGGACAGGGGGCTGGCTACACCTTC.